Below, 17 T cell receptor beta chains from the same sample are listed, as sequenced in a study of cytomegalovirus exposure and HLA in healthy donors. This PCR relied on a set of 60 Vbeta primers and 13 Jbeta primers. Generated by immunoSEQ multiplex PCR, the TCRdb table keeps only in-frame clones and is missing some. This table holds about 130,000 clones, around 73% found once. Material: PBMCs. The receptors here all came from a human donor in good health.

The rearrangement joins TRBV19 to TRBJ2-7; weak D call: TRBD2 (5 bases). The V gene's germline CDR1 is LNHDA and CDR2 SQIVND (reference sequence). V was trimmed by 6 bases and J by 3 bases, leaving 15 bases between them. This CDR3 has 14 residues. In nucleotides, the CDR3 is TGTGCCAGTAGCCCAGACCTCCGGGGCTACGAGCAGTACTTC. It codes for CASSPDLRGYEQYF.

This clone came up once. The rearrangement joins TRBV27 to TRBJ2-3; D not resolved. V shed 1 base and J shed 6 bases, with 11 bases lying between them. CDR1 is MNHEY and CDR2 is SMNVEV in the germline V gene (reference sequence). CDR3 size: 14 residues. The CDR3 nucleotides read TGTGCCAGCAGTTTATGGTCCGCCGGGGATACGCAGTATTTT. Its translation is CASSLWSAGDTQYF.

V and J are TRBV5-1 and TRBJ1-2, with 9 bases matching TRBD1. This CDR3 spans 16 amino acids. Germline CDR1 and CDR2: SGHRS and YFSETQ. The J segment lost 3 bases and the V segment lost 4 bases, leaving 10 bases of the junction unmatched. The CDR3 DNA follows: TGCGCCAGCAGCGGCGGACAGGGGAGGGGTGACTATGGCTACACCTTC. Amino acid sequence: CASSGGQGRGDYGYTF.

This clone has more than one count but fewer than ten. This rearrangement joins TRBV9 to TRBJ2-7; TRBD1 aligns across 9 bases. The CDR3 spans 15 residues. Germline CDR1 reads SGDLS; CDR2 reads YYNGEE. V was clipped by 0 bases and J by 3 bases; unmatched bases: 4. The CDR3 region is CASSVGQGQGYEQYF. The CDR3 nucleotides are TGTGCCAGCAGCGTAGGACAGGGACAGGGCTACGAGCAGTACTTC. The full variable domain, its missing parts supplied by reference TRBV9 and TRBJ2-7, is DSGVTQTPKHLITATGQRVTLRCSPRSGDLSVYWYQQSLDQGLQFLIQYYNGEERAKGNILERFSAQQFPDLHSELNLSSLELGDSALYFCASSVGQGQGYEQYFGPGTRLTVT.

V and J are TRBV6-5 and TRBJ2-7; a possible D gene is TRBD2 (6 bases). V was cut by 4 bases and J by 6 bases, with 16 bases left in between. The CDR3 contains 14 residues. Per germline, CDR1 MNHEY and CDR2 SVGAGI. The CDR3 region has the DNA TGTGCCAGCAGTTTTGGTAGCGGTTCAGCCGAGCAGTACTTC. The encoded protein is CASSFGSGSAEQYF.

This clone has a handful of counts. This rearrangement joins TRBV29-1 to TRBJ1-5; 7 nucleotides align to TRBD1. J lost 5 bases, V lost 7 bases, and 5 bases had no gene match. This CDR3 has 12 residues. The V gene's germline CDR1 is SQVTM and CDR2 ANQGSEA. The CDR3, as DNA: TGCAGCGCTCGACAGGGCGATCAGCCCCAGCATTTT. This encodes CSARQGDQPQHF.

Of note for this clone: An end of the junction differs from the germline gene, which may be a read error. The genes are TRBV7-9 and TRBJ1-2; perhaps TRBD1 as D (5 bases). CDR1 SEHNR and CDR2 FQNEAQ come from the germline V gene (reference sequence). The CDR3 has 16 residues. The CDR3 here is CSSSALLGALNYGYTF. The CDR3, as DNA: TGTTCCAGCAGCGCCCTTCTTGGGGCTCTCAACTATGGCTACACCTTC.

The V call is TRBV7-9, the J call TRBJ2-5; D remains ambiguous. CDR3 length equals 12 residues. Trimming removed 5 bases at V and 5 bases at J, with 9 bases between. The germline gives CDR1 SEHNR, CDR2 FQNEAQ (reference sequence). CDR3 amino acids: CASSTVIETQYF. The DNA of the CDR3 is TGTGCCAGCAGCACGGTGATCGAGACCCAGTACTTC. Complete variable domain (other parts from reference TRBV7-9 and TRBJ2-5): DTGVSQNPRHKITKRGQNVTFRCDPISEHNRLYWYRQTLGQGPEFLTYFQNEAQLEKSRLLSDRFSAERPKGSFSTLEIQRTEQGDSAMYLCASSTVIETQYFGPGTRLLVL.

This clone came up once. The chain's CDR3 is CASSELAGGSYNEQFF. Here the CDR3 DNA reads TGTGCCAGCAGTGAATTGGCGGGAGGCTCCTACAATGAGCAGTTCTTC. The chain combines TRBV2 with TRBJ2-1; TRBD2 agrees at 8 bases. Losses at the gene ends were 2 bases for V and 0 bases for J; bases not matched to a gene: 3. Germline V lookup: CDR1 SNHLY, CDR2 FYNNEI. The CDR3 consists of 16 residues.

The rearrangement joins TRBV23-1 to TRBJ2-3, with D possibly matching TRBD2 (7 bases). TRBV23-1 is noted as an ORF with a role that remains uncertain. Trimming took 4 bases from V and 2 from J, leaving 16 bases between them. The CDR3 is 16 residues long. In DNA, the CDR3 is TGCGCCAGCAGTCCCCGGGGGGACAAGTACACAGATACGCAGTATTTT. It specifies CASSPRGDKYTDTQYF.

This clone was counted only a few times. The chain employs TRBV4-2 and TRBJ2-1; 8 nucleotides line up with TRBD1. Looked up from germline, CDR1 is LGHNA and CDR2 is YNFKEQ. V dropped 4 bases and J dropped 8; count of bases not matched to a gene: 7. There are 14 residues in the CDR3. CDR3 residues: CASSLRDRRDEQFF. CDR3 DNA sequence: TGTGCCAGCAGCCTCCGGGACAGGCGGGATGAGCAGTTCTTC.

This clone has only a few counts. The rearrangement joins TRBV7-9 to TRBJ1-4; D is possibly TRBD1 (5 bases). The length of the CDR3 is 14 residues. The germline gives CDR1 SEHNR, CDR2 FQNEAQ (reference sequence). V lost 8 bases to trimming and J lost 6 bases, with 16 bases between them. This CDR3 is CASANRGMHEKLFF. For the CDR3, the DNA is TGTGCCAGCGCGAACCGGGGGATGCATGAAAAACTGTTTTTT.

This clone has a handful of counts. The CDR3 reads CASMGGGAYETQYF. DNA for the CDR3: TGTGCCAGCATGGGCGGGGGGGCCTATGAGACCCAGTACTTC. The chain joins TRBV6-6 to TRBJ2-5; 9 bases map to TRBD2. CDR1 is MNHNY and CDR2 is SVGAGI in the germline V gene (reference sequence). The CDR3 has 14 amino acids. After removal of 7 bases from V and 5 bases from J, the junction contained 8 bases not matched to a gene.

This clone was picked up a small number of times. The chain links TRBV27 to TRBJ1-5; possibly TRBD1 for D (5 bases). Looked up from germline, CDR1 is MNHEY and CDR2 is SMNVEV (reference sequence). The V end lost 5 bases, the J end lost 3 bases, and 14 bases lay between the germline ends. The CDR3 contains 15 residues. The CDR3 DNA reads as TGTGCCAGCAGTCCAAGGAGGGGCAACAATCAGCCCCAGCATTTT. It codes for CASSPRRGNNQPQHF.

This chain uses TRBV10-3 with TRBJ2-7, with 10 bases aligning to TRBD2. Germline-derived CDR1 and CDR2 are ENHRY and SYGVKD. This CDR3 has 15 amino acids. With V trimmed by 6 bases and J by 1 base, 6 bases remained unmatched. CDR3 in amino acids: CAISLAGAGSYEQYF. The CDR3 region has the DNA TGTGCCATCAGCCTAGCGGGGGCCGGGTCCTACGAGCAGTACTTC.

Here the CDR3 reads CASSFSGGGETQYF. CDR3 nucleotide sequence: TGTGCCAGCAGCTTCAGCGGGGGGGGAGAGACCCAGTACTTC. The V gene is TRBV4-2, the J gene TRBJ2-5, with TRBD2 matching over 10 bases. Germline CDR1 is LGHNA and CDR2 is YNFKEQ. The length of the CDR3 is 14 residues. V lost 5 bases to trimming and J lost 4 bases; unmatched junction nucleotides: 4.

This chain connects TRBV7-2 to TRBJ2-3; 7 bases fit TRBD2. V trimming: 1 base; J trimming: 2 bases; junction bases outside the gene matches: 6. Germline V gene data show CDR1 as SGHTA and CDR2 as FQGNSA. The CDR3 has 16 amino acids. This CDR3 is CASSLDRGRDTDTQYF. DNA of the CDR3: TGTGCCAGCAGCTTAGATCGCGGGAGAGACACAGATACGCAGTATTTT.